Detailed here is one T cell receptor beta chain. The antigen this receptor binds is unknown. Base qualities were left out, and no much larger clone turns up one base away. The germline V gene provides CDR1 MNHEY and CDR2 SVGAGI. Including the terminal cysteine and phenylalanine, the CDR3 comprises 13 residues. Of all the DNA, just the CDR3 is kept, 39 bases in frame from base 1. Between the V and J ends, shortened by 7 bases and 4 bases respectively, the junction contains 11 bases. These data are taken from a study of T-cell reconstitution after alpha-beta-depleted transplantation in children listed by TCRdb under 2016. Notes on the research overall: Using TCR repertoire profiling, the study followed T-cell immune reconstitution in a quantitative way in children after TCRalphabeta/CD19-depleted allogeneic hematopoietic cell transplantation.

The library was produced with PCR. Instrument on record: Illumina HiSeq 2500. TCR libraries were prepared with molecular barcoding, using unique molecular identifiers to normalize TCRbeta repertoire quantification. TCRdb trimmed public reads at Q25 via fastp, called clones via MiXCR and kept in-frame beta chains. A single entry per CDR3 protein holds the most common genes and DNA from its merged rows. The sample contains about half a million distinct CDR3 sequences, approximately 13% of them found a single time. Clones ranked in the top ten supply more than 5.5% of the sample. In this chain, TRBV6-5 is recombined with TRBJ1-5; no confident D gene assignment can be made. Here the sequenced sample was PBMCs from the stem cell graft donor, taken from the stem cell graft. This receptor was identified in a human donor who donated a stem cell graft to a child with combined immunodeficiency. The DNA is TGTGCCAGCACTCCGTCGGGGAATCAGCCCCAGCATTTT. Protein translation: CASTPSGNQPQHF.